The 6 T cell receptor beta chains reported below all come from one sample, sequenced in a study of T cell repertoires in cytomegalovirus infection. Using its own MiXCR run on the reads, TCRdb lists one record per CDR3 protein. This table has about 300,000 distinct CDR3 sequences, around 9.1% appearing once. The sample comprised PBMCs. Receptors originate from a human donor in good health (CMV status not recorded). Some clones in this sample may be carry-over from other donors' samples.

This clonotype was picked up a small number of times. The chain carries TRBV10-3 and TRBJ1-5; perhaps TRBD1 as D (5 bases). CDR1 and CDR2 (germline): ENHRY, SYGVKD. The CDR3 covers 14 residues. V lost 6 bases, J lost 0 bases, and 9 bases lay in between. The CDR3 is CAIRDTNSNQPQHF. The CDR3 DNA reads as TGTGCCATCAGGGACACCAATAGCAATCAGCCCCAGCATTTT.

This clonotype was seen ten or more times. CDR3 region: CASTPTGYTEAFF. CDR3 sequence (DNA): TGTGCCAGCACCCCGACGGGTTACACTGAAGCTTTCTTT. This chain uses TRBV7-2 with TRBJ1-1; D uncertain. The CDR3 is made up of 13 amino acids. Germline CDR1 is SGHTA and CDR2 is FQGNSA. With 7 bases removed from V and 3 bases from J, the gap between germline ends came to 12 bases.

This clonotype came up many times. This chain connects TRBV7-2 to TRBJ2-3; D not resolved. Germline lookup yields CDR1 SGHTA and CDR2 FQGNSA. The V and J ends lost 5 bases and 6 bases respectively, with 9 bases between them. The CDR3 totals 12 residues. The CDR3 protein is CASSPESDTQYF. The CDR3 region has the DNA TGTGCCAGCAGCCCGGAATCCGATACGCAGTATTTT.

Of note for this clonotype: This sequence may be a read error, since a much larger clone differs from it by one base. This rearrangement joins TRBV20-1 to TRBJ2-7; D is undetermined. Looked up from germline, CDR1 is DFQATT and CDR2 is SNEGSKA (reference sequence). There are 16 residues in the CDR3. The ends were cut back, 0 bases at V and 0 bases at J, with 15 bases in the middle. In DNA form, the CDR3 reads TGCAGTGCTAGAGATCCCGCGAGACTGAGCTCCTACGAGCAGTACTTC. Translation: CSARDPARLSSYEQYF.

The CDR3 spells CATSRAEGRGTPQHF. CDR3 bases: TGTGCCACCAGCAGAGCGGAGGGCAGGGGGACGCCCCAGCATTTT. The rearrangement joins TRBV15 to TRBJ1-5, with 7 bases lining up with TRBD1. Germline V gene data show CDR1 as LNHNV and CDR2 as YYDKDF (reference sequence). The CDR3 has 15 residues. Trimming cost V 1 base and J 9 bases; bases outside gene matches: 9. The full variable domain, with the rest looked up from reference TRBV15 and TRBJ1-5, is DAMVIQNPRYQVTQFGKPVTLSCSQTLNHNVMYWYQQKSSQAPKLLFHYYDKDFNNEADTPDNFQSRRPNTSFCFLDIRSPGLGDTAMYLCATSRAEGRGTPQHFGDGTRLSIL.

This clonotype was counted ten times or more. The CDR3 sequence is CSVEVQQREAFF. The CDR3 nucleotides read TGCAGCGTTGAAGTGCAGCAAAGGGAAGCTTTCTTT. The chain recombines TRBV29-1 with TRBJ1-1; no clear D. CDR1 is SQVTM, CDR2 ANQGSEA, per germline. The CDR3 spans 12 residues. The V end was cut by 1 base, the J end by 8 bases, with 11 bases between.